This entry lists 23 T cell receptor beta chains sequenced from one sample in a study of cytomegalovirus exposure and HLA in healthy donors. 13 Jbeta primers and 60 Vbeta primers were used for the PCR. Profiling relied on immunoSEQ multiplex PCR, and the TCRdb table lists in-frame clones only, not all of them. Of about 190,000 clones listed, 65% to 80% are singletons. The sequenced material came from PBMCs. Source of these receptors: a man aged 25 to 40 in good health and CMV-seropositive.

This clone occurred a few times. This chain connects TRBV4-2 to TRBJ1-2, with TRBD1 identical over 9 bases. This CDR3 region has 13 residues. V lost 4 bases to trimming and J lost 6 bases; unmatched junction nucleotides: 3. Germline assignment: CDR1 LGHNA and CDR2 YNFKEQ. DNA of the CDR3: TGTGCCAGCAGCCGAGGACAGGGGAATGGCTACACCTTC. This gives the protein CASSRGQGNGYTF.

The gene calls are TRBV6-6 and TRBJ2-3; no definite D call. The CDR3 is made up of 11 amino acids. The ends were cut back, 6 bases at V and 6 bases at J, with 7 bases in the middle. The germline gives CDR1 MNHNY, CDR2 SVGAGI (reference sequence). CDR3 in DNA: TGTGCCAGCAGCCGAGTGGATACGCAGTATTTT. Its protein product is CASSRVDTQYF.

This sequence joins TRBV12-5 and TRBJ2-5; 9 bases are shared with TRBD2. The DNA end lines up better with TRBJ2-7; the J call may be wrong. The CDR3 runs to 17 residues. The germline V gene has CDR1 LGHNT and CDR2 FRNRAP. In nucleotides, the CDR3 is TGTGCTAGTGGTTTGGTACAAGGTAGCGGGAGCCCCTACGAGCAGTACTTC. This gives the protein CASGLVQGSGSPYEQYF.

V gene TRBV4-1 combines with J gene TRBJ1-2; TRBD1 matches at 9 bases. The trim removed 0 bases at V and 1 base at J, leaving 9 bases unmatched. Germline values: CDR1 MGHRA, CDR2 YSYEKL. This CDR3 contains 18 residues. The CDR3 loop reads CASSQDIPDRGSNYGYTF. CDR3 in DNA: TGCGCCAGCAGCCAAGATATCCCGGACAGGGGAAGTAACTATGGCTACACCTTC.

V usage is TRBV9 and J usage is TRBJ1-2; possible D gene TRBD1, 6 bases. Trimming pared 1 base from V and 8 bases from J, leaving 18 bases between. CDR1 and CDR2 from the germline V gene are SGDLS and YYNGEE. This CDR3 spans 15 amino acids. The CDR3 sequence: CASSVWEQGKGGYTF. The CDR3 bases are TGTGCCAGCAGCGTATGGGAACAGGGCAAGGGCGGCTACACCTTC.

On this clone itself: The same CDR3 is also encoded by other DNA sequences in this sample. The chain recombines TRBV10-3 with TRBJ1-3; D might be TRBD1 (5 bases). The CDR3 length is 13 residues. Germline V gene data show CDR1 as ENHRY and CDR2 as SYGVKD. V lost 0 bases and J lost 7, with 7 bases in between. The CDR3 DNA reads TGTGCCATCAGTGAGTCAGGGGCCAACACCATATATTTT. It codes for CAISESGANTIYF.

The rearrangement joins TRBV7-2 to TRBJ2-7; 14 positions match TRBD2. The junction had 7 bases not matched to a gene; V was cut back by 5 bases and J by 7 bases. Germline V gene sequence: CDR1 SGHTA, CDR2 FQGNSA. There are 15 residues in the CDR3. CDR3: CASSARTSGGREQYF. DNA for the CDR3: TGTGCCAGCAGCGCACGGACTAGCGGGGGGAGGGAGCAGTACTTC. The entire variable domain, with the rest obtained from reference TRBV7-2 and TRBJ2-7, is as follows: GAGVSQSPSNKVTEKGKDVELRCDPISGHTALYWYRQSLGQGLEFLIYFQGNSAPDKSGLPSDRFSAERTGGSVSTLTIQRTQQEDSAVYLCASSARTSGGREQYFGPGTRLTVT.

The chain combines TRBV27 with TRBJ1-2, with 9 bases identical to TRBD1. The CDR3 runs to 16 residues. V lost 6 bases, J lost 2 bases, and 10 bases stayed unmatched. The V gene's germline CDR1 is MNHEY and CDR2 SMNVEV (reference sequence). CDR3 nucleotide sequence: TGTGCCAGCAGCCAGTACAGGGGGCTGCGAAACTATGGCTACACCTTC. Its translation: CASSQYRGLRNYGYTF.

This clone was seen a handful of times. The rearrangement joins TRBV5-6 to TRBJ2-3, with 11 bases matching TRBD2. The ends lost 4 bases at V and 6 bases at J; junction bases unmatched: 7. From germline, CDR1 is SGHDT and CDR2 YYEEEE. The CDR3 consists of 15 residues. The CDR3 DNA follows: TGTGCCAGCAGCCTTGAGGTAGCGGGAGGGGATACGCAGTATTTT. The encoded protein is CASSLEVAGGDTQYF.

This chain joins TRBV7-9 and TRBJ2-1; 7 bases match TRBD1. The V gene end was trimmed by 7 bases and the J gene end by 0 bases; junction bases not matched to a gene: 6. This CDR3 comprises 15 residues. The germline gives CDR1 SEHNR, CDR2 FQNEAQ (reference sequence). CDR3 coding DNA: TGTGCCAGCACTTCCAGGGGGAGCTCCTACAATGAGCAGTTCTTC. The encoded protein is CASTSRGSSYNEQFF. Together with reference TRBV7-9 and TRBJ2-1, the CDR3 gives the full variable domain: DTGVSQNPRHKITKRGQNVTFRCDPISEHNRLYWYRQTLGQGPEFLTYFQNEAQLEKSRLLSDRFSAERPKGSFSTLEIQRTEQGDSAMYLCASTSRGSSYNEQFFGPGTRLTVL.

The rearrangement joins TRBV6-6 to TRBJ1-5, with 8 bases identical to TRBD1. This CDR3 has 11 amino acids. With 5 bases clipped from V and 16 bases from J, the junction kept 7 bases outside the gene matches. Looked up from germline, CDR1 is MNHNY and CDR2 is SVGAGI (reference sequence). CDR3 residues: CASSALGTGHF. CDR3 DNA: TGTGCCAGCAGTGCCCTCGGGACAGGACATTTT.

Points on this clone: A read error is likely, as this CDR3 ends without the conserved phenylalanine or tryptophan. The V gene is TRBV6-4, the J gene TRBJ2-7; no definite D call. Germline V gene sequence: CDR1 MRHNA, CDR2 SNTAGT. The CDR3 is 11 residues long. Trimming cost V 6 bases and J 3 bases, with 6 bases left between them. The CDR3 here is CASSSYYEQYL. For the CDR3, the DNA is TGTGCCAGCAGCTCGTACTACGAGCAGTACCTC.

The genes are TRBV27 and TRBJ2-5, with 12 bases lining up with TRBD2. Losses at the gene ends were 7 bases for V and 1 base for J; bases not matched to a gene: 13. The CDR3 contains 18 residues. Germline-derived CDR1 and CDR2 are MNHEY and SMNVEV (reference sequence). The CDR3 DNA sequence: TGTGCCAGCACCAGAAAGAGGACTAGCGGGATCCCCCAAGAGACCCAGTACTTC. This sequence encodes CASTRKRTSGIPQETQYF.

The V and J genes are TRBV27 and TRBJ1-2; D perhaps matches TRBD1 (5 bases). Germline CDR1 and CDR2: MNHEY and SMNVEV (reference sequence). Trimming left V 5 bases short and J 4 bases short, with 11 bases between. The length of the CDR3 is 13 residues. The CDR3, as DNA: TGTGCCAGCAGTGTCGACAGATCCTATGGCTACACCTTC. Translating gives CASSVDRSYGYTF.

This chain uses TRBV14 with TRBJ2-5; 8 positions agree with TRBD2. The germline V gene has CDR1 SGHDN and CDR2 FVKESK. V shed 1 base and J 1 base; nucleotides not matched to a gene: 5. This CDR3 has 16 amino acids. CDR3 in DNA: TGTGCCAGCAGCCAAGGAACTAGCGGCCTCCAAGAGACCCAGTACTTC. Translation: CASSQGTSGLQETQYF. Full variable domain (rest looked up from reference TRBV14 and TRBJ2-5): EAGVTQFPSHSVIEKGQTVTLRCDPISGHDNLYWYRRVMGKEIKFLLHFVKESKQDESGMPNNRFLAERTGGTYSTLKVQPAELEDSGVYFCASSQGTSGLQETQYFGPGTRLLVL.

This clone was counted a few times. This chain uses TRBV7-2 with TRBJ1-3; D ambiguous. This CDR3 is 14 amino acids long. Trimming took off 3 bases at V and 1 base at J, with 7 bases between the two ends. Germline assignment: CDR1 SGHTA and CDR2 FQGNSA. As DNA, the CDR3 is TGTGCCAGCAGCTTTTCGGTATCTGGAAACACCATATATTTT. Residues: CASSFSVSGNTIYF.

The chain uses TRBV9 and TRBJ2-5, with a possible D match to TRBD2 (5 bases). Germline assignment: CDR1 SGDLS and CDR2 YYNGEE. The CDR3 contains 13 residues. Deletions cut 2 bases from V and 5 bases from J, with 10 bases between. The CDR3 reads CASSVGEWETQYF. CDR3 nucleotide sequence: TGTGCCAGCAGCGTTGGGGAGTGGGAGACCCAGTACTTC.

The chain's CDR3 is CASSKWDRGREQPQHF. In nucleotides, the CDR3 is TGTGCCAGCAGCAAATGGGACAGGGGGAGAGAACAGCCCCAGCATTTT. V usage is TRBV7-2 and J usage is TRBJ1-5; 11 positions agree with TRBD1. The germline CDR1 and CDR2 sequences are SGHTA and FQGNSA. Losses at the gene ends were 5 bases for V and 7 bases for J; bases not matched to a gene: 10. This CDR3 region has 16 residues.

The chain combines TRBV9 with TRBJ2-5; D unresolved. This CDR3 comprises 12 residues. With 3 bases removed from V and 2 bases from J, the gap between germline ends came to 5 bases. The germline gives CDR1 SGDLS, CDR2 YYNGEE. The chain's CDR3 is CASSAQQETQYF. Written as DNA, the CDR3 is TGTGCCAGCAGCGCACAACAAGAGACCCAGTACTTC.

The V call is TRBV7-9, the J call TRBJ2-3, with TRBD1 matching over 8 bases. The V segment lost 5 bases and the J segment 4 bases; nucleotides outside the gene matches: 11. There are 16 residues in the CDR3. Germline values: CDR1 SEHNR, CDR2 FQNEAQ (reference sequence). DNA for the CDR3: TGTGCCAGCAGCCCCCGGGACAGGTATTTTGCAGATACGCAGTATTTT. The encoded protein is CASSPRDRYFADTQYF.

This rearrangement joins TRBV20-1 to TRBJ2-7, with TRBD2 matching 7 bases. J was trimmed by 3 bases and V by 5 bases; bases with no gene match: 1. CDR3 size: 11 residues. Germline lookup yields CDR1 DFQATT and CDR2 SNEGSKA (reference sequence). For the CDR3, the DNA is TGCAGTGCTCGCGGGGGCTACGAGCAGTACTTC. This translates into CSARGGYEQYF.

This clone was detected once. The V and J genes are TRBV5-4 and TRBJ2-5, with TRBD1 matching over 8 bases. V was pared by 5 bases and J by 11 bases, with 8 bases of the junction left unmatched. Germline V CDR1 and CDR2: SGHNT, YYREEE (reference sequence). The CDR3 sequence is 12 residues long. The CDR3 here is CASREGTGEQYF. In DNA, the CDR3 is TGTGCCAGCAGGGAAGGGACAGGTGAGCAGTACTTC.

CDR3 protein: CASIRRALAGGEVVGELFF. CDR3 DNA: TGTGCCAGCATCCGACGGGCGCTAGCGGGAGGCGAGGTGGTCGGGGAGCTGTTTTTT. V usage is TRBV2 and J usage is TRBJ2-2, with 11 bases matching TRBD2. Germline V gene sequence: CDR1 SNHLY, CDR2 FYNNEI. This CDR3 spans 19 amino acids. V dropped 7 bases and J dropped 7; count of bases not matched to a gene: 20.